This TCR beta chain was found in a study of OX40 agonist ivuxolimab in advanced cancers. Whole-study findings and limits: Clonal expansion by week 6 occurred in CD4+ and CD8+ blood T cells (at 0.1 to 3.0 mg/kg).

Per germline, CDR1 SGHRS and CDR2 YFSETQ. This CDR3 region has 15 residues. Trimming cost V 3 bases and J 0 bases; bases outside gene matches: 3. Concerning this clone: The antigen remains unidentified.

Measured with immunoSEQ multiplex PCR; TCRdb has only the in-frame clones, and not every one. The sample shows 50,000 to 70,000 clones, over 80% of them seen only once. The sequencing used CD4+ or CD8+ T cells sorted from blood, collected in a trial of the OX40 agonist ivuxolimab. The origin of this receptor is an adult with an advanced solid tumor such as melanoma, head and neck, liver or kidney cancer. This chain uses TRBV5-1 with TRBJ1-1; 9 nucleotides agree with TRBD1. CDR3 DNA: TGCGCCAGCAGCTCGGGACAGGGAATGAACACTGAAGCTTTCTTT. It is translated as CASSSGQGMNTEAFF.